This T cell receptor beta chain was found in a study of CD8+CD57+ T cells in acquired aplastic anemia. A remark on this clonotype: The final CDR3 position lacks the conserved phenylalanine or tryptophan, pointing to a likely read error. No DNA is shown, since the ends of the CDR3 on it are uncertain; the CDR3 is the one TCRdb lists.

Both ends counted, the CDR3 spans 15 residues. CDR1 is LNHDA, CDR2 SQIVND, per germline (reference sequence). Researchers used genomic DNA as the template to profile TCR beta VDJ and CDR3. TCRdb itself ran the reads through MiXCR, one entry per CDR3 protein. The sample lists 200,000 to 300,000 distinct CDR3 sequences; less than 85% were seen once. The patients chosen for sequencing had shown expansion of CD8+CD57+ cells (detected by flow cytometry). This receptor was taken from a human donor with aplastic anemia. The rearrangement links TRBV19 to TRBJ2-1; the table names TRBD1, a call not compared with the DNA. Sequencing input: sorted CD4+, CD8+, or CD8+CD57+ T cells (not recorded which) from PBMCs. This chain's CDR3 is CASSPGPSYEQYVGP.